This T cell receptor (beta chain) was obtained from a study of blood T cell repertoires in COVID-19. Study details: COVID-19 samples, acute and convalescent, were from the United States, Italy and Spain. Sources were T cells, B-cell-depleted T cells, or PBMCs; the material itself was cDNA or gDNA.

The authors' processing: Nucleated cell number was recorded as an estimate derived from reference gene primer amplification. TCRdb keeps only in-frame clones here, not all; method: immunoSEQ multiplex PCR. V, J and clone size are those of that table, while D and trimming were read from the DNA. The sample records about 320,000 clones, over 90% being singletons. This CDR3 is 14 amino acids long. Germline V gene lookup returns CDR1 SNHLY and CDR2 FYNNEI. The V gene end was trimmed by 6 bases and the J gene end by 5 bases; junction bases not matched to a gene: 6. A COVID-19 case was met by exposed participants within 2 weeks before study entry.

The V and J genes are TRBV2 and TRBJ2-3, with 9 positions matching TRBD1. The receptor was isolated from a woman in her twenties or thirties who had been exposed to COVID-19. Sample: PBMCs or T cells enriched from blood (not recorded which). The DNA of the CDR3 is TGTGCCAGCAGCCGGGACAGGGAGGGAGATACGCAGTATTTT. Encoded protein: CASSRDREGDTQYF.